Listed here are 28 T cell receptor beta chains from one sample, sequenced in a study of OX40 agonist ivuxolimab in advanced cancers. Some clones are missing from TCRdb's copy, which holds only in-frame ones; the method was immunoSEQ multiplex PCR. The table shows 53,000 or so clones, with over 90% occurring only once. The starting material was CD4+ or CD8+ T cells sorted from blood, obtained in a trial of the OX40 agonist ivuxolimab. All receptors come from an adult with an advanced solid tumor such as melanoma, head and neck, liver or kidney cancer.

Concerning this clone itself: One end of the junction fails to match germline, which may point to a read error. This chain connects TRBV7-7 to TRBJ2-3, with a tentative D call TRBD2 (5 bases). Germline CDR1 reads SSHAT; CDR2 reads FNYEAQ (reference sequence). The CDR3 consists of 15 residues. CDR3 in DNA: TGTGCTAGCAGCCGTAGCGCCGAAATGGAAGATACGCAGTATTTT. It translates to CASSRSAEMEDTQYF.

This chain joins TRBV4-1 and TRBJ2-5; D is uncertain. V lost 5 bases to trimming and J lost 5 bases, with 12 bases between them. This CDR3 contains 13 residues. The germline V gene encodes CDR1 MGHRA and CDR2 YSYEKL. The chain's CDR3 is CASSLGRVETQYF. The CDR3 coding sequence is TGCGCCAGCAGCTTGGGTCGAGTGGAGACCCAGTACTTC.

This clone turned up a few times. DNA of the CDR3: TGTGCCAGCAGTTTATCGATAGGAAACACTGAAGCTTTCTTT. Protein sequence: CASSLSIGNTEAFF. The rearrangement joins TRBV27 to TRBJ1-1; D is unclear. V was trimmed by 0 bases and J by 2 bases, leaving 7 bases between them. The CDR3 has 14 residues. Germline V lookup: CDR1 MNHEY, CDR2 SMNVEV (reference sequence).

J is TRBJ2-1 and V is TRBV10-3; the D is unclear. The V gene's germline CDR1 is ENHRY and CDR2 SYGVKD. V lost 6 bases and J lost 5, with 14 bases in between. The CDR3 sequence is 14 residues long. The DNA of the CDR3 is TGTGCCATCAGCACCGGACGCCTTAACAATGAGCAGTTCTTC. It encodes CAISTGRLNNEQFF.

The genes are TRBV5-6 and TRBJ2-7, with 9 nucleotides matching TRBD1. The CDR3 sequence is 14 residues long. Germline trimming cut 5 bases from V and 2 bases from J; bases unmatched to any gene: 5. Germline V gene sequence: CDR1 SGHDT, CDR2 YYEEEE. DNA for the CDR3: TGTGCCAGCAGTCCCGGGACAGGGACCTACGAGCAGTACTTC. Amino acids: CASSPGTGTYEQYF.

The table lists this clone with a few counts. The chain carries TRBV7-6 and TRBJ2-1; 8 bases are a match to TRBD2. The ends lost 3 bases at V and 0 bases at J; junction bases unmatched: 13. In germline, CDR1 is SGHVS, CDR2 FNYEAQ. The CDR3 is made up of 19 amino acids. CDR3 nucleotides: TGTGCCAGCAGCTTCGGGATTGATTGGGGACTAGGCTCCTACAATGAGCAGTTCTTC. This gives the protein CASSFGIDWGLGSYNEQFF.

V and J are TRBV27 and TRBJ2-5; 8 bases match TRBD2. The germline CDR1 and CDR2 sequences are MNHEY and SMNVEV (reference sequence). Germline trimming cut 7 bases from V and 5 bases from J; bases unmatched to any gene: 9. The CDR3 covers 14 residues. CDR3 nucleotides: TGTGCCAGCACCTCTAAGCGGGAGTATGAGACCCAGTACTTC. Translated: CASTSKREYETQYF.

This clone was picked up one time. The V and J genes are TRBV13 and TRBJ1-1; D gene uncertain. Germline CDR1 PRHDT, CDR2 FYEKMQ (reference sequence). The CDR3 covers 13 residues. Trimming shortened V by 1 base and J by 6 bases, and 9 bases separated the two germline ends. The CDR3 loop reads CASSLDWSAEAFF. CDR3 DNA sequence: TGTGCCAGCAGCTTAGATTGGAGTGCTGAAGCTTTCTTT.

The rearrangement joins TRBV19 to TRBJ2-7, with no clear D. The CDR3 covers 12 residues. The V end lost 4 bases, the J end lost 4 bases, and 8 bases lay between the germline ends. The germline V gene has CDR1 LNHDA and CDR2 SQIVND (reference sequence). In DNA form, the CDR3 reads TGTGCCAGTAGTAGTGACCCATACGAGCAGTACTTC. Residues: CASSSDPYEQYF.

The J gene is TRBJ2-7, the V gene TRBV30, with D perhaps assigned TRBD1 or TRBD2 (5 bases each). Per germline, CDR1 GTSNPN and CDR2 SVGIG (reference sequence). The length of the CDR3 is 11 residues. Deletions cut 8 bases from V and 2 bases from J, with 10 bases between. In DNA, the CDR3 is TGTGCCAGCCGGGACCCCTACGAGCAGTACTTC. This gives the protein CASRDPYEQYF.

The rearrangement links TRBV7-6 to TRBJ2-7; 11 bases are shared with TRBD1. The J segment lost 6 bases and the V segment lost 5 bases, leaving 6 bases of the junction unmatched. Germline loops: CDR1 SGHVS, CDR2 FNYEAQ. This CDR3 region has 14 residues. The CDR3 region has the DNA TGTGCCAGCAGCAGAGGGACAGGGGGATTCGAGCAGTACTTC. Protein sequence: CASSRGTGGFEQYF.

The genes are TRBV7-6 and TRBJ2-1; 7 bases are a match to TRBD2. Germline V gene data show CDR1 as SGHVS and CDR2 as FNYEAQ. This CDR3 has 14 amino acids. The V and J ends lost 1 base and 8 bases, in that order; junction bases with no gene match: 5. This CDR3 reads CASSLGLAFDEQFF. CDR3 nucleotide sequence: TGTGCCAGCAGCTTAGGACTAGCATTCGATGAGCAGTTCTTC. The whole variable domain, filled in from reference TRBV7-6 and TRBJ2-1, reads GAGVSQSPRYKVTKRGQDVALRCDPISGHVSLYWYRQALGQGPEFLTYFNYEAQQDKSGLPNDRFSAERPEGSISTLTIQRTEQRDSAMYRCASSLGLAFDEQFFGPGTRLTVL.

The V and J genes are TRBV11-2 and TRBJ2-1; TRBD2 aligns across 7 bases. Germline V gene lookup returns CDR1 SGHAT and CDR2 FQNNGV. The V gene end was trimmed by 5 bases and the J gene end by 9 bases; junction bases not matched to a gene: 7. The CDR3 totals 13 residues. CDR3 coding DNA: TGTGCCAGCAGCCCCGGACTAGAACTTGAGCAGTTCTTC. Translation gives CASSPGLELEQFF.

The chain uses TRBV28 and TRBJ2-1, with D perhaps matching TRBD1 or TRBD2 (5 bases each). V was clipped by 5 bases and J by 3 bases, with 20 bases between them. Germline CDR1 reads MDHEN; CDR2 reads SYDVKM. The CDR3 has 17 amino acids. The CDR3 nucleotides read TGTGCCAGCAGTGCCCCCGAAAGAATGGGACGCTACAATGAGCAGTTCTTC. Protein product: CASSAPERMGRYNEQFF.

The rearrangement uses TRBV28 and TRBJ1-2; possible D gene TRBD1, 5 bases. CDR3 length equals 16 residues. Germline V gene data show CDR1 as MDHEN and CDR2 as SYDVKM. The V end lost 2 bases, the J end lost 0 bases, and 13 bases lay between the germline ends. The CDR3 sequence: CASSLGEGAPNYGYTF. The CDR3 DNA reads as TGTGCCAGCAGTTTAGGAGAAGGGGCCCCTAACTATGGCTACACCTTC.

CDR3 loop: CASSLSVSEQYF. The CDR3 region has the DNA TGTGCCAGCAGCTTATCAGTCTCCGAGCAGTACTTC. The rearrangement uses TRBV7-9 and TRBJ2-7; D gene unclear. Trimming pared 2 bases from V and 6 bases from J, leaving 8 bases between. The CDR3 length is 12 residues. Germline V lookup: CDR1 SEHNR, CDR2 FQNEAQ (reference sequence).

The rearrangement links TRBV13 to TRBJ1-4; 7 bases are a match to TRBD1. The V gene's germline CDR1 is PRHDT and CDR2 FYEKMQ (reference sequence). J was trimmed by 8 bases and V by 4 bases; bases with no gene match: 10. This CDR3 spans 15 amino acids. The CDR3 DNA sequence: TGTGCCAGCAGCTCCTCGGAGGGGGCAAGGGAAAAACTGTTTTTT. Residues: CASSSSEGAREKLFF. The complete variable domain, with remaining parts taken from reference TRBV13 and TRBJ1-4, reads AAGVIQSPRHLIKEKRETATLKCYPIPRHDTVYWYQQGPGQDPQFLISFYEKMQSDKGSIPDRFSAQQFSDYHSELNMSSLELGDSALYFCASSSSEGAREKLFFGSGTQLSVL.

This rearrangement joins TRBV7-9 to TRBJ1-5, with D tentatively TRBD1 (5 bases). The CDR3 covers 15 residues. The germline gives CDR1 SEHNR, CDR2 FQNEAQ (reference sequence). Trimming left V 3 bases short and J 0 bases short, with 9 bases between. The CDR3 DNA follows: TGTGCCAGCAGCTTTTCGGGGGATAGCAATCAGCCCCAGCATTTT. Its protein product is CASSFSGDSNQPQHF. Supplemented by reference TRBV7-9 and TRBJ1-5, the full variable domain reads DTGVSQNPRHKITKRGQNVTFRCDPISEHNRLYWYRQTLGQGPEFLTYFQNEAQLEKSRLLSDRFSAERPKGSFSTLEIQRTEQGDSAMYLCASSFSGDSNQPQHFGDGTRLSIL.

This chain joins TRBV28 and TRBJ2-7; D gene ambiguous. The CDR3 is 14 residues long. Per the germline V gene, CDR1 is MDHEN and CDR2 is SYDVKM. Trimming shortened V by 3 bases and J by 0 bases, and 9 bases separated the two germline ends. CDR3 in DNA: TGTGCCAGCAGTTTCCCCGGGTCCTCCTACGAGCAGTACTTC. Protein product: CASSFPGSSYEQYF.

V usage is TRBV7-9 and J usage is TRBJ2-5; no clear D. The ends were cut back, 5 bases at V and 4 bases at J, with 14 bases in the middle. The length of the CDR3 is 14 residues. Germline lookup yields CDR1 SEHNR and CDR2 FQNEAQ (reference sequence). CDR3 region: CASSRKWVVETQYF. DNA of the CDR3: TGTGCCAGCAGCCGAAAGTGGGTGGTAGAGACCCAGTACTTC.

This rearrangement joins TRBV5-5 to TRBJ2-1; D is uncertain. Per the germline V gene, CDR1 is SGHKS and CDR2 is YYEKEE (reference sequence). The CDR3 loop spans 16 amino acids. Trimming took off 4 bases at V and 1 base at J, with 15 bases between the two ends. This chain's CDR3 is CASSPLWVESYNEQFF. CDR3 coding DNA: TGTGCCAGCAGCCCCCTTTGGGTAGAATCCTACAATGAGCAGTTCTTC.

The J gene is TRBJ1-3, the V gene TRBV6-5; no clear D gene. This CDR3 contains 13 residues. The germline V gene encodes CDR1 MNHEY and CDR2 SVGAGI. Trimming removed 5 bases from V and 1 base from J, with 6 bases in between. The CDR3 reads CASSTVSGNTIYF. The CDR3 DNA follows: TGTGCCAGCAGTACCGTTTCTGGAAACACCATATATTTT.

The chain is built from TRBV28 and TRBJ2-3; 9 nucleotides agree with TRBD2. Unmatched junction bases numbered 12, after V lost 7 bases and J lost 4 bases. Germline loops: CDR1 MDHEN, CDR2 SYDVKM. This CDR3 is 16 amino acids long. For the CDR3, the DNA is TGTGCCAGCACCCCTTTGCGGGAGCGGGGGGCAGATACGCAGTATTTT. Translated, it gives CASTPLRERGADTQYF.

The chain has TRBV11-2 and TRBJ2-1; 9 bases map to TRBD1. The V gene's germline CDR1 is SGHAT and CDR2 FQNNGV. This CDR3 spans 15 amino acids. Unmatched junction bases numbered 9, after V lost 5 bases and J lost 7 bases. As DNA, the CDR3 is TGTGCCAGCAGCGAAACAGGGGGCGCGTTTAATGAGCAGTTCTTC. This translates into CASSETGGAFNEQFF.

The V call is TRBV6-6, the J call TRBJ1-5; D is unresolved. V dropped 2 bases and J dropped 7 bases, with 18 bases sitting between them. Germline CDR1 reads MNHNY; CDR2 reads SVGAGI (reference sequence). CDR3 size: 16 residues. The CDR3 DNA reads TGTGCCAGCAGTTACGGCGGCGGGGAAAAGGGACAGCCCCAGCATTTT. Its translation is CASSYGGGEKGQPQHF.

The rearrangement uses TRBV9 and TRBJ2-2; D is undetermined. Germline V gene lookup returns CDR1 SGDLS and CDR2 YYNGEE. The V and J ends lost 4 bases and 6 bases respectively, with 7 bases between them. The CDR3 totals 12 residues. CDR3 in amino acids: CASSPWSGELFF. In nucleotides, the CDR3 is TGTGCCAGCAGCCCCTGGTCCGGGGAGCTGTTTTTT.

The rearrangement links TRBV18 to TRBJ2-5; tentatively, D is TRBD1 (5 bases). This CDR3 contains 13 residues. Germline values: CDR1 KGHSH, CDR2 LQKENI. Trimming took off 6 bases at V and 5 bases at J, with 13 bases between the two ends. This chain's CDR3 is CASSPDNRETQYF. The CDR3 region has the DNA TGTGCCAGCTCCCCAGATAACAGGGAGACCCAGTACTTC. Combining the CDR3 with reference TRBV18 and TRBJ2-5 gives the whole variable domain NAGVMQNPRHLVRRRGQEARLRCSPMKGHSHVYWYRQLPEEGLKFMVYLQKENIIDESGMPKERFSAEFPKEGPSILRIQQVVRGDSAAYFCASSPDNRETQYFGPGTRLLVL.

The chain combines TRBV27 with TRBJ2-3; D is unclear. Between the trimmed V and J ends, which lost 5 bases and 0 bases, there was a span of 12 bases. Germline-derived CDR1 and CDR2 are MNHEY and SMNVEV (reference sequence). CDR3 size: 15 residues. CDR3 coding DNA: TGTGCCAGCAGTCTTACAAGCGCTAGCACAGATACGCAGTATTTT. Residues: CASSLTSASTDTQYF.